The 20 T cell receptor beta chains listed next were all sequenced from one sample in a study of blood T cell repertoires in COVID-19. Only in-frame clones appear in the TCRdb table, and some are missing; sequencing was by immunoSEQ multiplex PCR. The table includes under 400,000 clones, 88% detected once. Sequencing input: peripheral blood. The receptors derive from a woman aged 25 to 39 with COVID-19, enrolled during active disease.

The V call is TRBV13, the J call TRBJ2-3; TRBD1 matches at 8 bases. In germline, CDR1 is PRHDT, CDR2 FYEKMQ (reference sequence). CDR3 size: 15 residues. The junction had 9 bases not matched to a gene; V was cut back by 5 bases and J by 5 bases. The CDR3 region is CASSPTGENRDTQYF. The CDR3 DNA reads TGTGCCAGCAGCCCGACAGGGGAAAATAGAGATACGCAGTATTTT.

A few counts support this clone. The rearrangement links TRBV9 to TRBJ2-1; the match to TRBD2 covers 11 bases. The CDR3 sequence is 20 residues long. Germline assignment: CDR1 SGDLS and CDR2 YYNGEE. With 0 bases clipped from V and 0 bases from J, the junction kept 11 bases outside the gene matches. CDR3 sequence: CASSVVGWTSGSSSYNEQFF. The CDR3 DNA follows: TGTGCCAGCAGCGTAGTAGGGTGGACTAGCGGGTCCAGCTCCTACAATGAGCAGTTCTTC.

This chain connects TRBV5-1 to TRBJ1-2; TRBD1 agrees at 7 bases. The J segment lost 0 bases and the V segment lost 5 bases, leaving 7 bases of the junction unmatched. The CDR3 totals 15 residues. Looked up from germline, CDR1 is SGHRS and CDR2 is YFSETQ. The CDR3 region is CASRMTTGTNYGYTF. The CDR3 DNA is TGCGCCAGCAGAATGACGACAGGGACTAACTATGGCTACACCTTC.

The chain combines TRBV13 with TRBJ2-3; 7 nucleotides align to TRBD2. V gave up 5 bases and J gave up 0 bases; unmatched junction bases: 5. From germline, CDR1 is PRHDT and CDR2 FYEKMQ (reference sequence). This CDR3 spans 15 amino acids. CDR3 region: CASSQRGDSTDTQYF. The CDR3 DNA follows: TGTGCCAGCAGCCAACGGGGGGACAGCACAGATACGCAGTATTTT.

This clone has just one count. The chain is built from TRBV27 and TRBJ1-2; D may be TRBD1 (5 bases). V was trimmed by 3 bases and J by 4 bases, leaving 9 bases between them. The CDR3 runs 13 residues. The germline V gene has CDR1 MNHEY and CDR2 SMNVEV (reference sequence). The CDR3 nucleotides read TGTGCCAGCAGTTTTGGGGGGTCCTATGGCTACACCTTC. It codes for CASSFGGSYGYTF.

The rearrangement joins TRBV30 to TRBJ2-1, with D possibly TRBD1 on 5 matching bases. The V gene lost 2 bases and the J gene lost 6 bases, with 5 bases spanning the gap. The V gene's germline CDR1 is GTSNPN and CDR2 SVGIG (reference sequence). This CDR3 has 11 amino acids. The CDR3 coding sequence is TGTGCCTGGAGTCAGGGCAATGAGCAGTTCTTC. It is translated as CAWSQGNEQFF.

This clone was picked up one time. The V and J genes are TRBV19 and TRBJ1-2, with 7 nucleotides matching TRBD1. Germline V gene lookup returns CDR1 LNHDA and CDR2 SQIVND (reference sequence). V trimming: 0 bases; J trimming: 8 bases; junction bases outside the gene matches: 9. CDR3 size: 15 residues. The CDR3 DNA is TGTGCCAGTAGTATAGATCGCCGGGACAGCGGAGGCTACACCTTC. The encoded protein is CASSIDRRDSGGYTF.

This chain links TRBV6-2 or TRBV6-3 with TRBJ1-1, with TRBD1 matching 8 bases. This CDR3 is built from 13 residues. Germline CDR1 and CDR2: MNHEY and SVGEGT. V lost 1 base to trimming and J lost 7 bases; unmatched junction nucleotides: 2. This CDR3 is CASSYLQGVEAFF. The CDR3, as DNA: TGTGCCAGCAGTTACTTACAGGGGGTTGAAGCTTTCTTT.

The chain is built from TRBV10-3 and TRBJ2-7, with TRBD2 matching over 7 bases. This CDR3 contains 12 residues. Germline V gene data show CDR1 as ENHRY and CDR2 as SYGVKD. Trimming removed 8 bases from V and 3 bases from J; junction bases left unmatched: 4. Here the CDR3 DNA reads TGTGCCATCGGGAGGGCAGACTACGAGCAGTACTTC. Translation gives CAIGRADYEQYF.

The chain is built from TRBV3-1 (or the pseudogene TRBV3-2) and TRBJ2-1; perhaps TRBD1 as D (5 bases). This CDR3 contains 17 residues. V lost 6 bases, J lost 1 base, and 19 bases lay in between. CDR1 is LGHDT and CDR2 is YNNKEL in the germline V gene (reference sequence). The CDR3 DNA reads TGTGCCAGCAGTTACGAAGCGACAGCTCGGTCCTACAATGAGCAGTTCTTC. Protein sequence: CASSYEATARSYNEQFF.

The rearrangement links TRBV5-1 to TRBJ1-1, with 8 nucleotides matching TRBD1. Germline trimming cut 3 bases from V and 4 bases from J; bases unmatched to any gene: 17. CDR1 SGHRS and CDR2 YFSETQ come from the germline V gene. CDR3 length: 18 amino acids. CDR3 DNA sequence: TGCGCCAGCAGCTCTTACCCCGCAGGGGGCGCGGGATCCACTGAAGCTTTCTTT. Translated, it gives CASSSYPAGGAGSTEAFF.

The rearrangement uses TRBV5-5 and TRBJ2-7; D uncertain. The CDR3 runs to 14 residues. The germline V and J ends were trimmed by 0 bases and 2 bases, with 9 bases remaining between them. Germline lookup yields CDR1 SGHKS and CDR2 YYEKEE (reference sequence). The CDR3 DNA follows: TGTGCCAGCAGCTTGGAACAGCCTCCCTACGAGCAGTACTTC. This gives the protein CASSLEQPPYEQYF. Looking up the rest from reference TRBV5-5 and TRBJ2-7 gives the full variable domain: DAGVTQSPTHLIKTRGQQVTLRCSPISGHKSVSWYQQVLGQGPQFIFQYYEKEERGRGNFPDRFSARQFPNYSSELNVNALLLGDSALYLCASSLEQPPYEQYFGPGTRLTVT.

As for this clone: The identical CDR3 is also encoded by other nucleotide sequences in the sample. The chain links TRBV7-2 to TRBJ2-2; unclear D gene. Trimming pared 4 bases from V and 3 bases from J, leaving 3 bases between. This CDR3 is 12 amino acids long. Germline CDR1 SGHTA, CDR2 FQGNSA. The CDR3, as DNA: TGTGCCAGCAGCTCTGACACCGGGGAGCTGTTTTTT. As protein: CASSSDTGELFF.

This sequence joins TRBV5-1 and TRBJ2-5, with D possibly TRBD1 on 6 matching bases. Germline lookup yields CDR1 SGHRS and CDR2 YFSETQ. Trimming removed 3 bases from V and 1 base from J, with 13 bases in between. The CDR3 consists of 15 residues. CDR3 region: CASSWEQGSQETQYF. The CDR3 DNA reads TGCGCCAGCAGCTGGGAACAGGGATCCCAAGAGACCCAGTACTTC.

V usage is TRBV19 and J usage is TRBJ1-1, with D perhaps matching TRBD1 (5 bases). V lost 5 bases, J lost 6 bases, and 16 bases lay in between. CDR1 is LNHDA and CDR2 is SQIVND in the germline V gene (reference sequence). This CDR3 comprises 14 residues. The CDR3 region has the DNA TGTGCCAGTAGTGAAGAAGACAGTTTCGCTGAAGCTTTCTTT. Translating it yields CASSEEDSFAEAFF.

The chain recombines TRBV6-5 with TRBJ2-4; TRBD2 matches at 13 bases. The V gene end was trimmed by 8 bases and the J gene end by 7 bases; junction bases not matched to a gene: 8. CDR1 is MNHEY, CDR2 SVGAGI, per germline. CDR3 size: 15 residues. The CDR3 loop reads CASGELAGGHNIQYF. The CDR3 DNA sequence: TGTGCCAGCGGAGAACTAGCGGGGGGGCATAACATTCAGTACTTC.

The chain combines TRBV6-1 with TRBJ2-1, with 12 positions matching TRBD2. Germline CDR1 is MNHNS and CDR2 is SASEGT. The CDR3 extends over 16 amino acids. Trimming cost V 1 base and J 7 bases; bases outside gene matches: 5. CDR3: CASSEEVGTSGNEQFF. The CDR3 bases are TGTGCCAGCAGTGAAGAGGTAGGGACTAGCGGGAATGAGCAGTTCTTC.

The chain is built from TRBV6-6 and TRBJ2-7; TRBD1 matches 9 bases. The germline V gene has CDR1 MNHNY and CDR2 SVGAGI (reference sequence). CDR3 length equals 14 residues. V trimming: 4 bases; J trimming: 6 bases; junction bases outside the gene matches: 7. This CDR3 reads CASSFTGGFGEQYF. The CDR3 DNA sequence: TGTGCCAGCAGTTTTACAGGGGGCTTCGGCGAGCAGTACTTC.

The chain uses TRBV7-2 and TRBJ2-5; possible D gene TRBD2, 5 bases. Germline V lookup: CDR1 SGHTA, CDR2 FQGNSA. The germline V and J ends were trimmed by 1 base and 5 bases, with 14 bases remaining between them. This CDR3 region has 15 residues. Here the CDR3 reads CASSLDPGVRETQYF. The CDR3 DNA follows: TGTGCCAGCAGCTTAGACCCCGGGGTCAGGGAGACCCAGTACTTC.

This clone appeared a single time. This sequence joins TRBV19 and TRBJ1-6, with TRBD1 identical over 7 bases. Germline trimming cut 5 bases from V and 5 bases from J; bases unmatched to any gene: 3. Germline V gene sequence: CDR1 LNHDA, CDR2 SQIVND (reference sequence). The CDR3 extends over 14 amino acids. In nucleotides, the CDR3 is TGTGCCAGTAGTCGAGGGACAGATAATTCACCCCTCCACTTT. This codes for CASSRGTDNSPLHF.